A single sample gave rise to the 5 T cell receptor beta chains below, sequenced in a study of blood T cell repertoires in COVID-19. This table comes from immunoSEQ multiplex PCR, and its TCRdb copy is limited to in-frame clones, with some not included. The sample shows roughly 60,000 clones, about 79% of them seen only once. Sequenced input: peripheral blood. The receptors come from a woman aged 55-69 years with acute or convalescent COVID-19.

The CDR3 loop is CASSWSNAYEQYF. Here the CDR3 DNA reads TGTGCCAGCAGTTGGAGCAACGCCTACGAGCAGTACTTC. The chain has TRBV6-5 and TRBJ2-7; D is uncertain. Germline loops: CDR1 MNHEY, CDR2 SVGAGI. V was shortened by 4 bases and J by 2 bases, with 9 bases between the two germline ends. CDR3 length: 13 residues.

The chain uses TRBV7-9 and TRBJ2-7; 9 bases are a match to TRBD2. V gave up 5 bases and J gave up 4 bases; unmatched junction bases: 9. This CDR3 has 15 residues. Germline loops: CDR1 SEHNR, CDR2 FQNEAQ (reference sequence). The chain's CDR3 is CASSRTPSGDYEQYF. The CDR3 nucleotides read TGTGCCAGCAGCCGAACCCCTAGCGGGGATTACGAGCAGTACTTC. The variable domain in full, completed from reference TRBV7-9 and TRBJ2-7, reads DTGVSQNPRHKITKRGQNVTFRCDPISEHNRLYWYRQTLGQGPEFLTYFQNEAQLEKSRLLSDRFSAERPKGSFSTLEIQRTEQGDSAMYLCASSRTPSGDYEQYFGPGTRLTVT.

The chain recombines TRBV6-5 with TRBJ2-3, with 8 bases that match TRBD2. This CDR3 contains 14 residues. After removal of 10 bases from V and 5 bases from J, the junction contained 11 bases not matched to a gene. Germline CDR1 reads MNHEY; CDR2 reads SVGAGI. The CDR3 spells CATLPGGPGDTQYF. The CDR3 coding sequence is TGTGCCACCCTCCCGGGGGGGCCTGGAGATACGCAGTATTTT.

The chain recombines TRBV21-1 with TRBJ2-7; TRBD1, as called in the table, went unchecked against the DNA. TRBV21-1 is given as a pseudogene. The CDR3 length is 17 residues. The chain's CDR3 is CASPDRELIERGYEQYF. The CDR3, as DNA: TGTGCCAGCCCTGACAGGGAGTTAATCGAGAGGGGCTACGAGCAGTACTTC.

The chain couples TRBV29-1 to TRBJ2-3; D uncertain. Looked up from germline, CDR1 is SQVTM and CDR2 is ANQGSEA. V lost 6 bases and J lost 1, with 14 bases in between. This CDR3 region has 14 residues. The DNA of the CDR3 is TGCAGCGTGGAGCCCCAGTTTGGCACAGATACGCAGTATTTT. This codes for CSVEPQFGTDTQYF.